Listed below are T cell receptor beta chains from one sample, sequenced in a study of T-cell reconstitution after alpha-beta-depleted transplantation in children. Each CDR3 protein gets one entry after TCRdb re-called the PCR reads with MiXCR. The table lists roughly 70,000 distinct CDR3 sequences, approximately 4.4% of them singletons. Sequences were derived from PBMCs, mostly from graft donor cells, sampled 180 days after TCRalphabeta/CD19-depleted stem cell transplant. These TCRs come from a boy less than two years old who had a stem cell transplant for acute myeloid leukemia, so the T cells may come from the graft donor. The CDR3 runs from the conserved cysteine through the conserved F or W. Each record gives: V gene, J gene, D gene, clone size, CDR3 protein, CDR3 DNA. A D gene is named only where the DNA matches it firmly. Expanded clones get a size class; other rows say once, few or many, or leave the size out.

>TRBV5-1|TRBJ2-5|-|many
CASSLAGIQETQYF
TGCGCCAGCAGCTTGGCTGGCATCCAGGAGACCCAGTACTTC
>TRBV7-2|TRBJ1-5|-|many
CASSDRSGQPQHF
TGTGCCAGCAGCGACAGGTCAGGGCAGCCCCAGCATTTT
>TRBV9|TRBJ2-7|-|many
CASSVGAGASSYEQYF
TGTGCCAGCAGCGTAGGGGCGGGGGCTTCCTCCTACGAGCAGTACTTC
>TRBV20-1|TRBJ1-1|-|-
CSARDRGRTEAFF
TGCAGTGCTAGAGATCGCGGGAGGACTGAAGCTTTCTTT
>TRBV4-1|TRBJ1-1|-|few
CASSHLRSTSETEAFF
TGCGCCAGCAGCCATTTACGGTCCACCTCGGAAACTGAAGCTTTCTTT
>TRBV18|TRBJ2-3|-|many
CASSKTDTQYF
TGTGCCAGCTCAAAAACAGATACGCAGTATTTT
>TRBV12-3/TRBV12-4|TRBJ2-2|TRBD2|many
CASSLDSSGLTGELFF
TGTGCCAGCAGTTTAGATTCTAGCGGGTTGACCGGGGAGCTGTTTTTT
>TRBV20-1|TRBJ1-1|-|many
CSARGAFF
TGCAGTGCCAGGGGTGCTTTCTTT
>TRBV12-3/TRBV12-4|TRBJ2-3|TRBD2|many
CASSLPLAGGTDTQYF
TGTGCCAGCAGTTTGCCACTAGCGGGGGGCACAGATACGCAGTATTTT
>TRBV6-5|TRBJ1-5|-|many
CASSYSWGEDQPQHF
TGTGCCAGCAGTTACTCGTGGGGCGAAGACCAGCCCCAGCATTTT
>TRBV12-3/TRBV12-4|TRBJ2-2|-|many
CASSPHTAGELFF
TGTGCCAGCAGCCCACATACTGCCGGGGAGCTGTTTTTT
>TRBV20-1|TRBJ2-5|-|many
CSADPTERVQETQYF
TGCAGTGCCGACCCTACAGAAAGGGTTCAAGAGACCCAGTACTTC
>TRBV20-1|TRBJ2-2|TRBD2|many
CSAREWRGVPGELFF
TGCAGTGCTAGAGAATGGCGGGGGGTCCCCGGGGAGCTGTTTTTT
>TRBV12-3/TRBV12-4|TRBJ1-1|TRBD1|many
CASSFTGGGSTEAFF
TGTGCCAGCAGTTTCACAGGGGGCGGGAGCACTGAAGCTTTCTTT
>TRBV29-1|TRBJ2-1|TRBD2|many
CSVGPGLALWQFF
TGCAGCGTGGGACCGGGACTAGCGTTGTGGCAGTTCTTC
>TRBV12-3/TRBV12-4|TRBJ2-3|-|many
CASSPGAVGADTQYF
TGTGCCAGCAGTCCTGGAGCCGTAGGAGCAGATACGCAGTATTTT
>TRBV5-6|TRBJ2-1|TRBD2|many
CASRSPSGGARTYNEQFF
TGTGCCAGCAGATCCCCTAGCGGGGGGGCAAGGACCTACAATGAGCAGTTCTTC
>TRBV6-1|TRBJ1-2|-|many
CASSVPSSGGYTF
TGTGCCAGCAGTGTCCCCTCCTCCGGAGGCTACACCTTC
>TRBV20-1|TRBJ1-4|-|few
CSAQAPGGVSRPSTNEKLFF
TGCAGTGCTCAGGCCCCCGGGGGAGTCAGCCGACCGTCGACTAATGAAAAACTGTTTTTT
>TRBV12-3/TRBV12-4|TRBJ1-5|-|many
CASSWGDNQPQHF
TGTGCCAGCAGTTGGGGTGACAATCAGCCCCAGCATTTT
>TRBV20-1|TRBJ1-5|-|many
CSAREGASNQPQHF
TGCAGTGCTAGAGAGGGGGCTAGCAATCAGCCCCAGCATTTT
>TRBV20-1|TRBJ2-5|-|many
CSARAPIAVETQYF
TGCAGTGCTAGGGCCCCAATCGCGGTAGAGACCCAGTACTTC
>TRBV6-5|TRBJ2-7|-|many
CASSYSWGYEQYF
TGTGCCAGCAGTTACTCTTGGGGGTACGAGCAGTACTTC
>TRBV4-3|TRBJ2-7|-|many
CASSQDAQGIYEQYF
TGCGCCAGCAGCCAAGATGCCCAGGGAATTTACGAGCAGTACTTC
>TRBV3-1|TRBJ2-1|TRBD2|many
CASSGKRGGYNEQFF
TGTGCCAGCAGCGGGAAGCGGGGGGGCTACAATGAGCAGTTCTTC
>TRBV24-1|TRBJ2-3|-|many
CATQTHTDTQYF
TGTGCCACTCAGACTCATACAGATACGCAGTATTTT
>TRBV30|TRBJ1-5|-|many
CAWAAGGLQPQHF
TGTGCCTGGGCGGCGGGGGGTCTTCAGCCCCAGCATTTT
>TRBV15|TRBJ2-2|TRBD1|many
CATSQRQGGNGELFF
TGTGCCACCAGCCAGCGACAGGGGGGTAACGGGGAGCTGTTTTTT
>TRBV20-1|TRBJ2-1|-|many
CSGTLGPFYNEQFF
TGCAGTGGAACCTTGGGTCCCTTCTACAATGAGCAGTTCTTC
>TRBV6-2/TRBV6-3|TRBJ1-3|-|-
CASSYSDAFGNTIYF
TGTGCCAGCAGTTACTCGGACGCTTTTGGAAACACCATATATTTT
>TRBV7-9|TRBJ2-7|-|many
CATSNEQYF
TGTGCCACCTCCAACGAGCAGTACTTC
>TRBV7-8|TRBJ2-7|-|many
CASSLGSLAYEQYF
TGTGCCAGCAGCTTAGGCAGCTTAGCCTACGAGCAGTACTTC
>TRBV27|TRBJ2-2|-|many
CASGGGEGELFF
TGTGCCAGCGGCGGCGGGGAGGGGGAGCTGTTTTTT
>TRBV28|TRBJ1-6|-|many
CASRQYGQWYNSPLHF
TGTGCCAGCAGACAGTATGGGCAATGGTATAATTCACCCCTCCACTTT
>TRBV6-2/TRBV6-3|TRBJ1-5|-|many
CASSQTGQTYSNQPQHF
TGTGCCAGCAGCCAAACTGGACAGACCTATAGCAATCAGCCCCAGCATTTT
>TRBV28|TRBJ1-1|TRBD1|many
CASSLRDREGGNPEAFF
TGTGCCAGCAGTTTAAGGGACAGGGAAGGGGGGAACCCTGAAGCTTTCTTT
>TRBV5-1|TRBJ2-1|TRBD2|many
CASSPHRGGGNEQFF
TGCGCCAGCAGCCCGCATCGCGGGGGGGGGAATGAGCAGTTCTTC
>TRBV7-9|TRBJ2-2|-|-
CASSLWGSTNTGELFF
TGTGCCAGCAGCTTGTGGGGGTCTACGAACACCGGGGAGCTGTTTTTT
>TRBV6-1|TRBJ2-6|-|many
CASTQANVLTF
TGTGCCAGCACACAGGCCAACGTCCTGACTTTC
>TRBV9|TRBJ1-2|TRBD1|many
CASSVGQGAGGYTF
TGTGCCAGCAGCGTAGGTCAGGGGGCCGGCGGCTACACCTTC
>TRBV20-1|TRBJ2-7|-|many
CSALGSYEQYF
TGCAGTGCCCTCGGCAGTTACGAGCAGTACTTC
>TRBV4-1|TRBJ1-2|-|many
CASSQEGHYGYTF
TGCGCCAGCAGCCAAGAAGGACACTATGGCTACACCTTC
>TRBV6-2/TRBV6-3|TRBJ1-3|-|many
CASSNPGNTIYF
TGTGCCAGCAGCAACCCAGGAAACACCATATATTTT
>TRBV6-1|TRBJ1-4|-|many
CASRGRIKNEKLFF
TGTGCCAGCCGGGGACGGATAAAGAATGAAAAACTGTTTTTT
>TRBV6-5|TRBJ2-3|-|many
CASSFGQSTDTQYF
TGTGCCAGCAGTTTTGGCCAATCCACAGATACGCAGTATTTT
>TRBV18|TRBJ1-2|-|many
CASSPQDISSYGYTF
TGTGCCAGCTCACCTCAGGACATCTCCTCCTATGGCTACACCTTC
>TRBV30|TRBJ2-5|TRBD1|many
CAWGDRRETQYF
TGTGCCTGGGGGGACAGAAGGGAGACCCAGTACTTC
>TRBV20-1|TRBJ1-2|-|many
CSARERLPTANYGYTF
TGCAGTGCTAGAGAGCGCCTACCGACAGCGAACTATGGCTACACCTTC